These 21 T cell receptor beta chains came from one sample sequenced in a study of blood T cells in healthy people across ages (dated by TCRdb to about 2015). Libraries were made using 5' RACE. For sequencing, an Illumina HiSeq 2500 was employed. A second PCR of roughly 6 to 11 cycles was run with a J-beta primer mix and a sample-barcoded 5' primer. TCRdb's own reprocessing of the public reads used fastp at Q25 and MiXCR and kept productive beta chains. Every distinct CDR3 protein forms one entry, paired with its most common genes and DNA. For this sample there are fewer than 750,000 distinct CDR3 sequences; roughly half appear just once. Roughly 14% of the sample is taken by the ten largest. The sequenced material came from blood. The source of these receptors is an elderly woman in good health.

This chain links TRBV20-1 with TRBJ2-7; 9 bases are a match to TRBD1. The DNA end lines up better with TRBJ2-5; the J call may be wrong. CDR1 is DFQATT and CDR2 is SNEGSKA in the germline V gene (reference sequence). The CDR3 is 18 amino acids. The CDR3 loop reads CSAPRWDRVYNERGTQYF. The CDR3 DNA reads TGCAGTGCTCCCAGGTGGGACAGGGTCTACAACGAAAGAGGGACCCAGTACTTC.

A note on this clonotype: A much larger clone differs by one base, so this may be a read error. V is TRBV4-2 and J is TRBJ2-7; 9 bases fit TRBD2. Losses at the gene ends were 1 base for V and 5 bases for J; bases not matched to a gene: 9. The CDR3 loop spans 16 amino acids. Germline V gives CDR1 LGHNA, CDR2 YNFKEQ. In DNA, the CDR3 is TGTGCCAGCAGCCAAGTTACAGCGGGAGGACCCCACGAGCAGTACTTC. It codes for CASSQVTAGGPHEQYF.

There are many counts of this clonotype. The chain links TRBV27 to TRBJ1-1; a weak D match, TRBD1 (5 bases). The CDR3 is 14 residues long. V lost 7 bases, J lost 1 base, and 13 bases lay in between. Germline V gene sequence: CDR1 MNHEY, CDR2 SMNVEV (reference sequence). This CDR3 reads CASKSGAPNTEAFF. In DNA, the CDR3 is TGTGCCAGCAAGTCCGGGGCCCCGAACACTGAAGCTTTCTTT.

This chain uses TRBV4-1 with TRBJ1-2; D remains unclear. There are 14 residues in the CDR3. The V gene's germline CDR1 is MGHRA and CDR2 YSYEKL. V lost 1 base and J 2 bases, leaving 8 bases between the germline ends. The CDR3: CASSQGGSNYGYTF. CDR3 DNA sequence: TGCGCCAGCAGCCAAGGTGGCAGCAACTATGGCTACACCTTC.

Of note for this clonotype: One base away lies a much larger clone, so this may be a sequencing read error. The chain employs TRBV29-1 and TRBJ1-2; 7 nucleotides align to TRBD1. Germline V gene sequence: CDR1 SQVTM, CDR2 ANQGSEA. Unmatched junction bases numbered 7, after V lost 2 bases and J lost 4 bases. The CDR3 runs to 14 residues. The CDR3 coding sequence is TGCAGCGTTGAAAGGGCCCGGACAGGCTATGGCTACACCTTC. Its protein product is CSVERARTGYGYTF.

With respect to this clonotype: The junction and the germline gene differ at one end; a read error may be behind it. The chain has TRBV12-3 or TRBV12-4 and TRBJ2-7, with TRBD1 matching over 7 bases. This CDR3 is 16 amino acids long. The CDR3 sequence: CASSSPAGTAPYEQYF. DNA for the CDR3: TGCGCCAGCAGCTCCCCAGCCGGGACAGCCCCCTACGAGCAGTACTTC.

There are a few counts of this clonotype. This may be a read error: a much more frequent sequence differs by one nucleotide. The chain employs TRBV6-6 and TRBJ1-2; D is uncertain. This CDR3 has 13 amino acids. V was clipped by 5 bases and J by 2 bases, with 9 bases between them. Germline V gives CDR1 MNHNY, CDR2 SVGAGI (reference sequence). CDR3 DNA: TGTGCCAGCAGTGACGGGAGCAACTATGGCTACACCTTC. Amino acid sequence: CASSDGSNYGYTF.

At least ten counts were recorded for this clonotype. The V call is TRBV21-1, the J call TRBJ2-7; TRBD1 reflects the table's D call only, with no check against the DNA. TRBV21-1 is deemed a pseudogene. The CDR3 has 20 amino acids. Written as DNA, the CDR3 is TGTGCCAGCAGCAAAGCGCTTTCGTGGGACAGGGGAGAGAGCGCCTACGAGCAGTACTTC. This translates into CASSKALSWDRGESAYEQYF.

The chain couples TRBV5-1 to TRBJ2-3, with 9 bases lining up with TRBD2. The CDR3 contains 17 residues. J gave up 3 bases and V 0 bases, and 8 bases lay outside the gene matches. From germline, CDR1 is SGHRS and CDR2 YFSETQ. CDR3 nucleotide sequence: TGCGCCAGCAGCTTGGCGGCTAGCGGGGAATGGACAGATACGCAGTATTTT. Its translation: CASSLAASGEWTDTQYF. The whole variable domain, filled in from reference TRBV5-1 and TRBJ2-3, reads KAGVTQTPRYLIKTRGQQVTLSCSPISGHRSVSWYQQTPGQGLQFLFEYFSETQRNKGNFPGRFSGRQFSNSRSEMNVSTLELGDSALYLCASSLAASGEWTDTQYFGPGTRLTVL.

This clonotype was seen ten or more times. This chain uses TRBV11-1 with TRBJ2-1; either TRBD1 or TRBD2 may supply D (6 bases each). This CDR3 has 14 residues. Germline CDR1 is SGHAT and CDR2 is FQDESV (reference sequence). V dropped 1 base and J dropped 9 bases, with 13 bases sitting between them. The CDR3 DNA follows: TGTGCCAGCAGCTTAGTGAGGGGGGCCTCTGAGCAGTTCTTC. It is translated as CASSLVRGASEQFF.

This clonotype was seen ten or more times. V is TRBV29-1 and J is TRBJ2-5; D is undetermined. The CDR3 has 11 residues. Germline CDR1 and CDR2: SQVTM and ANQGSEA. V lost 6 bases, J lost 5 bases, and 10 bases lay in between. This chain's CDR3 is CSVSPPETQYF. DNA for the CDR3: TGCAGCGTCAGCCCTCCGGAGACCCAGTACTTC.

The sample holds a few counts of this clonotype. J is TRBJ2-2 and V is TRBV7-3; D remains ambiguous. This CDR3 contains 13 residues. Looked up from germline, CDR1 is SGHTA and CDR2 is FQGTGA. V lost 4 bases to trimming and J lost 4 bases, with 7 bases between them. The CDR3 DNA follows: TGTGCCAGCAGCTCATTTGGCACCGGGGAGCTGTTTTTT. Its translation: CASSSFGTGELFF.

This clonotype was detected once. The chain links TRBV25-1 to TRBJ2-7, with 8 bases that match TRBD2. The V segment lost 3 bases and the J segment 0 bases; nucleotides outside the gene matches: 10. CDR1 and CDR2 (germline): MGHDK, SYGVNS. The CDR3 has 17 residues. This chain's CDR3 is CASSELKGLVISYEQYF. DNA for the CDR3: TGTGCCAGCAGTGAGTTAAAGGGACTAGTTATCTCCTACGAGCAGTACTTC.

In this sample, this clonotype turned up many times. The chain recombines TRBV20-1 with TRBJ2-5; 10 bases map to TRBD2. This CDR3 is 14 amino acids long. J lost 5 bases, V lost 3 bases, and 6 bases had no gene match. The germline V gene has CDR1 DFQATT and CDR2 SNEGSKA (reference sequence). The CDR3: CSASQRGGRETQYF. The CDR3 DNA is TGCAGTGCTAGTCAGCGGGGGGGTCGGGAGACCCAGTACTTC.

This sequence joins TRBV6-2 or TRBV6-3 and TRBJ2-7, with a weak D call TRBD2 (6 bases). Germline V gene sequence: CDR1 MNHEY, CDR2 SVGEGT. The CDR3 loop spans 15 amino acids. Trimming cost V 1 base and J 1 base, with 11 bases left between them. The CDR3 bases are TGTGCCAGCAGTTACTGGCAAGGGACTTCCTACGAGCAGTACTTC. This sequence encodes CASSYWQGTSYEQYF.

This clonotype showed up many times. The rearrangement links TRBV7-8 to TRBJ2-3; no clear D gene. The CDR3 has 13 amino acids. Germline CDR1 is SGHVS and CDR2 is FQNEAQ. The V gene lost 4 bases and the J gene lost 6 bases, with 11 bases spanning the gap. Here the CDR3 reads CASSSNYGDTQYF. As DNA, the CDR3 is TGTGCCAGCAGCTCAAACTATGGGGATACGCAGTATTTT.

As regards this clonotype: This may be a read error: a much more frequent sequence differs by one nucleotide. The gene calls are TRBV5-1 and TRBJ2-7; TRBD1 matches 7 bases. CDR3 length: 15 residues. Germline V gene sequence: CDR1 SGHRS, CDR2 YFSETQ. Unmatched junction bases numbered 9, after V lost 2 bases and J lost 4 bases. The CDR3 is CASSFDRATPYEQYF. The CDR3 nucleotides read TGCGCCAGCAGCTTCGACAGGGCCACCCCTTACGAGCAGTACTTC. Full variable domain (remainder filled in from reference TRBV5-1 and TRBJ2-7): KAGVTQTPRYLIKTRGQQVTLSCSPISGHRSVSWYQQTPGQGLQFLFEYFSETQRNKGNFPGRFSGRQFSNSRSEMNVSTLELGDSALYLCASSFDRATPYEQYFGPGTRLTVT.

This chain uses TRBV2 with TRBJ2-7, with D perhaps assigned TRBD1 or TRBD2 (5 bases each). CDR3 size: 15 residues. Trimming pared 7 bases from V and 4 bases from J, leaving 20 bases between. CDR1 SNHLY and CDR2 FYNNEI come from the germline V gene. The CDR3: CASTAGHRQSYEQYF. The CDR3 DNA follows: TGTGCCAGCACCGCGGGCCACAGGCAAAGTTACGAGCAGTACTTC.

This clonotype occurred a few times. V usage is TRBV9 and J usage is TRBJ1-1; D gene ambiguous. The CDR3 sequence is 12 residues long. With 0 bases removed from V and 5 bases from J, the gap between germline ends came to 5 bases. Germline V gene lookup returns CDR1 SGDLS and CDR2 YYNGEE. The CDR3 DNA reads TGTGCCAGCAGCGTAGCTGAAACTGAAGCTTTCTTT. Its protein is CASSVAETEAFF.

Only a few counts were recorded for this clonotype. The chain employs TRBV7-9 and TRBJ2-1; possible D gene TRBD2, 6 bases. The J call may not be correct, given that the DNA end is closer to TRBJ2-7. Germline CDR1 reads SEHNR; CDR2 reads FQNEAQ (reference sequence). There are 14 residues in the CDR3. For the CDR3, the DNA is TGTGCCAGCAGTTCAGCCCAAGGCGGGAATGAGCAGTACTTC. Protein product: CASSSAQGGNEQYF.

In its sample, this clonotype was seen a few times. The chain has TRBV7-9 and TRBJ2-5; 8 bases map to TRBD2. This CDR3 comprises 16 residues. Germline V gives CDR1 SEHNR, CDR2 FQNEAQ (reference sequence). Trimming took 5 bases from V and 3 from J; bases not matched to a gene: 11. The CDR3 DNA sequence: TGTGCCAGCAGCCCCCGATCGATAGCGGGGAAAGAGACCCAGTACTTC. Its translation is CASSPRSIAGKETQYF.